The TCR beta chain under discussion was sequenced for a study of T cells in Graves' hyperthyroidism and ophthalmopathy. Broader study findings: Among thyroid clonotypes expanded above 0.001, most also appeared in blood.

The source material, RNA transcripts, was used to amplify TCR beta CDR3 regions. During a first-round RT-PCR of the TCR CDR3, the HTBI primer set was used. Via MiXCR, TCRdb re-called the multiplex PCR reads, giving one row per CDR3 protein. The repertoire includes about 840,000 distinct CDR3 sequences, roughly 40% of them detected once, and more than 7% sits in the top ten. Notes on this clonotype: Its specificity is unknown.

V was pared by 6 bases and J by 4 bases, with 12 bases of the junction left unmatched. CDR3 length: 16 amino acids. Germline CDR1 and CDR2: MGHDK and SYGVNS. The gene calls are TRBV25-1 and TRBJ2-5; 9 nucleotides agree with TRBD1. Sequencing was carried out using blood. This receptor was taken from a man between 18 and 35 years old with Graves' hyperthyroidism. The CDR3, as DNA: TGTGCCAGCAGCATGAAACCGGGACAGGGCCCAGAGACCCAGTACTTC. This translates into CASSMKPGQGPETQYF.